This T cell receptor beta chain was retrieved from a study of cytomegalovirus exposure and HLA in healthy donors. The overall study: A preliminary data release comprised roughly 80 million unique TCRs obtained from HLA-typed donors. Study-level points and caveats: Both high specificity and high sensitivity reportedly marked the classifier's diagnosis of cytomegalovirus status. In vitro work confirmed that a few CMV-associated chains recognize CMV antigens. The HLA-A and HLA-B alleles of most subjects were reportedly predicted accurately from TCR beta sequences.

Both 60 Vbeta primers and 13 Jbeta primers went into the PCR. This table comes from immunoSEQ multiplex PCR, and its TCRdb copy is limited to in-frame clones, with some not included. The repertoire holds about 130,000 clones, with roughly 85% as singletons. As regards this clone: Its antigen is unknown.

The V end was cut by 6 bases, the J end by 0 bases, with 8 bases between. Germline CDR1 reads SEHNR; CDR2 reads FQNEAQ (reference sequence). This CDR3 is built from 13 residues. Sequencing used PBMCs. The V call is TRBV7-9, the J call TRBJ1-2; no clear D. The sequence was collected from a boy between 10 and 17 years old in good health and CMV-seronegative. CDR3 protein: CASSPQANYGYTF. The CDR3 DNA is TGTGCCAGCAGTCCCCAGGCTAACTATGGCTACACCTTC.